This T cell receptor beta chain stems from a study of shared clonotypes between healthy human individuals (dated by TCRdb to the early 2020s). Looking at the study overall: Three men and two women, aged 18 to 49 years, made up the cohort. Per donor, three plates each were used for CD4 naive and CD4 memory, two for CD8 naive, and one for CD8 memory. To estimate repertoire size and how much clonotype sharing occurs between individuals, the study deeply sequenced the blood TCR repertoires of about five healthy adults. To increase sequencing depth and limit assay-specific biases, different laboratories used diverse techniques to prepare libraries and sequence TCR repertoires. Each donor's leukapheresis produced roughly between about 0.8 and 8.9 billion PBMCs. What the work shows at the level of the full study, not this receptor alone: Clonotypes shared by all four sorted-subset donors showed higher generation probabilities than non-shared clonotypes. Sampling was limited to blood, and TCR repertoires in tissue likely differ from TCR repertoires in blood. The genetic and exposure-history diversity represented was limited by the small number of donors. Based on pairwise subsampling, the degree of clonotype sharing among donors was expected to be affected by sequencing depth. Estimated clonotype richness was generally larger for naive than for memory subsets. Rarefaction of sorted-subset datasets indicated incomplete sequencing despite the large sequencing depth. Across a handful of donors, about 5.2% of naive CD4, roughly 3.5% of naive CD8, 2.3% of memory CD4, and 0.4% of memory CD8 clonotypes were shared.

From the cysteine through the phenylalanine, the CDR3 covers 14 amino acids. Solely the CDR3 DNA is kept, with 42 bases framed from the first base. V is pared back by 6 bases and J by 8 bases, with 18 bases lying between the germline termini. CDR1 SGHRS and CDR2 YFSETQ were looked up in the germline V gene. Using the deep immunoSEQ assay, TCR CDR3 regions were amplified from genomic DNA by multiplex PCR. Extracted genomic DNA from each cell subset was distributed evenly across all wells of several immunoSEQ 96-well plates, and each plate was treated as a replicate. For sorted subsets, each replicate PCR was loaded with 200 ng genomic DNA, equivalent to 30,000 or so T cell genomes. The purified libraries were quantified using a Qubit 3.0 fluorometer, sized with a Bioanalyzer 2100, and then quantified again using the KAPA Library Quantification kit. Each immunoSEQ 96-well plate was sequenced on its own single-read 150-cycle Illumina NextSeq 550 flow cell. As for how the authors treated the data: The immunoSEQ output contained only junctional sequences without quality scores, so filtering could not match that applied to full-length reads. To assign V/J genes and CDR3, sequences were annotated using PyIR, a Python wrapper for IgBLAST v1.9, with IMGT germline references. Reads with weak V/J assignments (E-value above 1e-6), missing CDR3, stop codons, out-of-frame junctions, or ambiguous translated residues were removed. V3J clonotypes were defined as sequences sharing the same inferred V gene, J gene, and CDR3 amino acid sequence. Percentage overlap between repertoires was computed as shared unique clonotypes divided by the size of the smaller repertoire. Richness of each repertoire was evaluated using RTK rarefaction, the Chao1 estimator, and Recon v2.1 estimates of unobserved clonotypes. Generation probabilities for all TCRbeta clonotypes obtained by the gDNA method from four donors were computed using OLGA. TCRdb mirrors the immuneACCESS table, restricted to in-frame sequences. Some clones are absent from its copies; in checked studies, under half trace to an unresolved V gene, and the reason for the others is unknown. That table furnishes V, J and clone size, whereas the DNA furnished D and trimming. Here the sample has roughly 530,000 clones; 90% to 96% occur a single time. Under 0.06% of the sample comes from the top ten.

Donors were healthy HIV-negative adults with no recently reported acute infections or vaccinations. Every donor was a Caucasian adult residing in Nashville, Tennessee, USA. CD4+ T cells were enriched by magnetic negative selection; naive cells were then positively selected on CD45RA, and the negative fraction formed the memory subset. After blood collection by leukapheresis, PBMCs were isolated using Ficoll-Histopaque density gradient centrifugation and then cryopreserved in the vapor phase of liquid nitrogen. Purity and quantity of every magnetically sorted T cell population were checked by analytical flow cytometry. Genomic DNA was isolated from each sorted fraction and quantified by UV absorbance on a Nanodrop 2000c. Worth noting for this clone: The specificity of this receptor is unknown. Base qualities are not recorded, but no much larger clone differs from it by a single base.

This receptor chain uses TRBV5-1 and TRBJ2-1; TRBD1 is possibly the D segment (6 matching bases). The sample comprised naive CD4+ T cells sorted from blood. Reading the label with the study, this specimen's cell subset or site is: CD45RA+ positively selected. The TCR sequence derives from a woman in her twenties or thirties in good health. The sequenced DNA: TGCGCCAGCAAAACTAGATCACAGGGAGATGAGCAGTTCTTC. It translates to CASKTRSQGDEQFF.